This is a list of T cell receptor beta chains from one sample in a study of T-cell memory formation after mild COVID-19. TCRdb itself ran the 5' RACE reads through MiXCR, one entry per CDR3 protein. This sample yields a few hundred thousand distinct CDR3 sequences, of which roughly 15% are seen a single time; 20% to 25% belongs to the top ten. The sequencing input was PBMCs or a T cell subset sorted from them (not recorded which). The receptors were sampled from a man aged 18 to 30 who had mild COVID-19 (a few samples of this study predate the infection). Cell type and time point are not known. Each CDR3 is given with its conserved first and last residue. The D gene is left open where the match is weak. Size is stated for part of the rows, as once, few or many counts, or as a class when the clone is expanded.

TRBJ2-7	TRBV5-6	NA	NA	CASTPGTHPYEQYF	TGTGCCAGCACCCCCGGGACTCATCCCTACGAGCAGTACTTC
TRBJ1-4	TRBV12-3/TRBV12-4	TRBD1	once	CASSSHTTAQGAAEKLFF	TGTGCCAGCAGTTCCCACACGACGGCACAGGGGGCTGCAGAAAAACTGTTTTTT
TRBJ1-1	TRBV6-1	NA	few	CASRKVEAFF	TGTGCCAGCAGGAAGGTCGAAGCTTTCTTT
TRBJ2-3	TRBV5-1	TRBD2	few	CASTGLAGGTDTQYF	TGCGCCAGCACGGGACTAGCGGGGGGCACAGATACGCAGTATTTT
TRBJ2-5	TRBV2	NA	few	CASSLARTPGTQYF	TGTGCCAGCAGCCTCGCCAGAACCCCAGGGACCCAGTACTTC
TRBJ1-1	TRBV7-9	NA	NA	CASSPAGSAGTEAFF	TGTGCCAGCAGCCCAGCGGGGAGCGCGGGAACTGAAGCTTTCTTT
TRBJ2-3	TRBV4-2	NA	few	CASSQDRSTSTDTQYF	TGTGCCAGCAGCCAAGATCGAAGTACTAGCACAGATACGCAGTATTTT
TRBJ1-6	TRBV5-4	NA	few	CASTSETSPLHF	TGTGCCAGCACCTCCGAGACTTCACCCCTCCACTTT
TRBJ2-3	TRBV20-1	NA	NA	CSARTSTDTQYF	TGCAGTGCTAGGACAAGCACAGATACGCAGTATTTT
TRBJ2-3	TRBV4-3	TRBD2	NA	CASSQEATSGGLLGDTQYF	TGCGCCAGCAGCCAAGAGGCGACTAGCGGGGGTCTTCTGGGAGATACGCAGTATTTT
TRBJ1-1	TRBV6-1	NA	NA	CASSVLIAGTFF	TGTGCCAGCAGTGTCCTAATCGCCGGGACTTTCTTT
TRBJ2-5	TRBV7-3	NA	NA	CASSAGYGGQTQYF	TGTGCCAGCAGCGCAGGCTATGGGGGCCAGACCCAGTACTTC
TRBJ2-3	TRBV7-2	NA	few	CASSFFSMDTQYF	TGTGCCAGCAGCTTTTTTAGCATGGATACGCAGTATTTT
TRBJ2-7	TRBV12-3/TRBV12-4	NA	few	CASSLAEYEQYF	TGTGCCAGCAGTTTAGCCGAGTACGAGCAGTACTTC
TRBJ2-4	TRBV27	NA	many	CATKGPRGKNIQYF	TGTGCCACCAAGGGACCCCGGGGCAAAAACATTCAGTACTTC
TRBJ1-4	TRBV6-5	NA	few	CASSYDGNEKLFF	TGTGCCAGCAGTTACGATGGTAATGAAAAACTGTTTTTT
TRBJ2-3	TRBV18	NA	NA	CASSRRVETTDTQYF	TGTGCCAGCTCACGGCGGGTGGAAACAACAGATACGCAGTATTTT
TRBJ2-1	TRBV11-3	NA	few	CASSRLEDYEQFF	TGTGCCAGCAGCCGGTTAGAGGACTATGAGCAGTTCTTC
TRBJ1-2	TRBV7-6	NA	NA	CASSPPPRVGDYGYTF	TGTGCCAGCAGCCCACCGCCCAGGGTCGGGGACTATGGCTACACCTTC
TRBJ2-5	TRBV5-1	NA	NA	CASTRANQETQYF	TGCGCCAGCACCCGGGCCAACCAAGAGACCCAGTACTTC
TRBJ1-1	TRBV14	TRBD1	once	CASSQHRGGDTEAFF	TGTGCCAGCAGCCAACACAGGGGAGGTGACACTGAAGCTTTCTTT